A single sample is the source of the 4 T cell receptor beta chains below, sequenced in a study of long-term antiretroviral therapy in people with HIV. immunoSEQ v3.0 was run at survey level. Assay used: immunoSEQ multiplex PCR; TCRdb lists only in-frame clones, some missing. Of 15,000 to 20,000 clones in the sample, approximately 90% were seen once. The material sequenced was unsorted PBMCs, taken 4.2 years after starting antiretroviral therapy. Source of these receptors: a man aged 50 to 60 with HIV.

The V and J genes are TRBV6-1 and TRBJ1-5; D gene unclear. Deletions cut 2 bases from V and 0 bases from J, with 8 bases between. This CDR3 region has 15 residues. Germline V CDR1 and CDR2: MNHNS, SASEGT. The CDR3 here is CASSELEVSNQPQHF. The CDR3, as DNA: TGTGCCAGCAGTGAATTAGAGGTTAGCAATCAGCCCCAGCATTTT.

Written as DNA, the CDR3 is TGTGCCAGCCCAAGAGCGGGACAGAGTAATAATTCACCCCTCCACTTT. This sequence encodes CASPRAGQSNNSPLHF. The chain uses TRBV9 and TRBJ1-6; 7 bases map to TRBD1. Trimming removed 7 bases from V and 5 bases from J; junction bases left unmatched: 12. Germline V gene lookup returns CDR1 SGDLS and CDR2 YYNGEE. The CDR3 runs 16 residues.

This chain uses TRBV4-3 with TRBJ1-6; perhaps TRBD1 as D (5 bases). The ends were cut back, 3 bases at V and 3 bases at J, with 15 bases in the middle. The CDR3 has 17 residues. Germline V gene lookup returns CDR1 LGHNA and CDR2 YSLEER. CDR3 nucleotide sequence: TGCGCCAGCAGCCAGAACCAGGGAAATGTCTATAATTCACCCCTCCACTTT. Residues: CASSQNQGNVYNSPLHF.

The chain links TRBV28 to TRBJ2-7; D ambiguous. The V and J ends lost 1 base and 1 base respectively, with 8 bases between them. This CDR3 is 14 amino acids long. The germline V gene has CDR1 MDHEN and CDR2 SYDVKM. CDR3 protein: CASSLYGGSYEQYF. CDR3 coding DNA: TGTGCCAGCAGTTTATACGGTGGATCCTACGAGCAGTACTTC.